These 15 T cell receptor beta chains share one sample of origin, sequenced in a study of tissue T cells after allogeneic stem cell transplantation. Only in-frame clones appear in the TCRdb table, and some are missing; sequencing was by immunoSEQ multiplex PCR. The table shows roughly 25,000 clones, with roughly 70% occurring only once. The material was tissue from the ileum, obtained at autopsy. All receptors derive from an older female donor with lung cancer.

The chain couples TRBV5-1 to TRBJ2-5; 10 bases fit TRBD2. Per germline, CDR1 SGHRS and CDR2 YFSETQ. The V segment lost 0 bases and the J segment 5 bases; nucleotides outside the gene matches: 1. This CDR3 is built from 14 residues. The CDR3: CASSLGSGGETQYF. CDR3 nucleotide sequence: TGCGCCAGCAGCTTGGGTAGCGGGGGGGAGACCCAGTACTTC.

The chain carries TRBV5-5 and TRBJ1-2; TRBD1 matches 7 bases. Germline V gives CDR1 SGHKS, CDR2 YYEKEE (reference sequence). V was clipped by 6 bases and J by 3 bases; unmatched bases: 2. This CDR3 spans 12 amino acids. The CDR3 here is CASMTGYYGYTF. DNA of the CDR3: TGTGCCAGCATGACAGGGTACTATGGCTACACCTTC. Full variable domain (missing parts from reference TRBV5-5 and TRBJ1-2): DAGVTQSPTHLIKTRGQQVTLRCSPISGHKSVSWYQQVLGQGPQFIFQYYEKEERGRGNFPDRFSARQFPNYSSELNVNALLLGDSALYLCASMTGYYGYTFGSGTRLTVV.

V gene TRBV27 combines with J gene TRBJ1-1; perhaps TRBD1 as D (5 bases). Germline V gene sequence: CDR1 MNHEY, CDR2 SMNVEV (reference sequence). The V and J ends lost 6 bases and 3 bases respectively, with 17 bases between them. The CDR3 has 15 amino acids. CDR3: CASSYYRSTDTEAFF. CDR3 DNA sequence: TGTGCCAGCAGCTACTACAGGTCTACGGACACTGAAGCTTTCTTT.

The chain employs TRBV12-2 and TRBJ1-2; TRBD1 was called by the table and not checked on the DNA. TRBV12-2 is a pseudogene. CDR3 length: 17 amino acids. In DNA, the CDR3 is TGTGCAAGTCGCATTACAGTTGACAAGGGGGCAGAGTATGGCTACACCTTC. Its protein product is CASRITVDKGAEYGYTF.

The chain carries TRBV6-5 and TRBJ1-6; TRBD1 matches 7 bases. Germline CDR1 and CDR2: MNHEY and SVGAGI. This CDR3 is built from 14 residues. V shed 6 bases, J shed 9 bases, and the junction held 8 bases outside the gene matches. The CDR3: CASSLGQTGSPLHF. The CDR3 DNA follows: TGTGCCAGCAGCCTGGGACAGACGGGTTCACCCCTCCACTTT.

V usage is TRBV6-2 or TRBV6-3 and J usage is TRBJ1-5; D not resolved. Trimming took off 4 bases at V and 5 bases at J, with 9 bases between the two ends. CDR1 MNHEY and CDR2 SVGEGT come from the germline V gene. The CDR3 contains 13 residues. The CDR3 sequence is CASSFRRDQPQHF. CDR3 coding DNA: TGTGCCAGCAGTTTCAGAAGGGATCAGCCCCAGCATTTT.

The chain recombines TRBV5-1 with TRBJ2-7, with TRBD1 identical over 10 bases. The CDR3 runs 16 residues. CDR1 and CDR2 (germline): SGHRS, YFSETQ. V shed 0 bases, J shed 2 bases, and the junction held 5 bases outside the gene matches. The CDR3 DNA reads as TGCGCCAGCAGCTTGGGGGGGACAGGGGTAACCTACGAGCAGTACTTC. Protein product: CASSLGGTGVTYEQYF. Using reference TRBV5-1 and TRBJ2-7 for the parts outside the CDR3, the full variable domain is KAGVTQTPRYLIKTRGQQVTLSCSPISGHRSVSWYQQTPGQGLQFLFEYFSETQRNKGNFPGRFSGRQFSNSRSEMNVSTLELGDSALYLCASSLGGTGVTYEQYFGPGTRLTVT.

The CDR3 here is CASSPNSSGYTF. CDR3 nucleotide sequence: TGTGCCAGCAGTCCGAATTCTAGTGGCTACACCTTC. The rearrangement uses TRBV28 and TRBJ1-2; no clear D gene. Germline V gene sequence: CDR1 MDHEN, CDR2 SYDVKM. V was cut by 5 bases and J by 7 bases, with 11 bases left in between. This CDR3 contains 12 residues.

This clone was seen only a few times. The chain has TRBV2 and TRBJ2-6; D not resolved. V gave up 4 bases and J gave up 2 bases, with 6 bases separating them. Germline CDR1 reads SNHLY; CDR2 reads FYNNEI. CDR3 length equals 14 residues. The CDR3 loop is CASSVATGANVLTF. The CDR3 nucleotides read TGTGCCAGCAGTGTCGCTACTGGGGCCAACGTCCTGACTTTC.

V usage is TRBV18 and J usage is TRBJ2-7; TRBD1 is a possible D gene (6 bases). From germline, CDR1 is KGHSH and CDR2 LQKENI. Trimming took off 4 bases at V and 1 base at J, with 11 bases between the two ends. This CDR3 is 14 amino acids long. CDR3 bases: TGTGCCAGCTCACACCCCGGACAGTCCTACGAGCAGTACTTC. Its translation is CASSHPGQSYEQYF.

This clone was recorded a few times. V usage is TRBV7-9 and J usage is TRBJ2-7, with 8 bases matching TRBD2. Trimming removed 2 bases from V and 0 bases from J; junction bases left unmatched: 3. Germline CDR1 is SEHNR and CDR2 is FQNEAQ (reference sequence). CDR3 length: 15 residues. CDR3 sequence reads: CASSLRGRTSYEQYF. The CDR3 DNA reads TGTGCCAGCAGCTTACGCGGGAGGACCTCCTACGAGCAGTACTTC.

The V and J genes are TRBV5-1 and TRBJ2-2; tentative D call: TRBD1 (6 bases). V gave up 4 bases and J gave up 8 bases, with 18 bases separating them. CDR3 size: 15 residues. The germline gives CDR1 SGHRS, CDR2 YFSETQ. The CDR3 loop reads CASSDGTNPDGELFF. The CDR3, as DNA: TGCGCCAGCAGCGATGGGACAAATCCTGATGGGGAGCTGTTTTTT.

The chain couples TRBV5-1 to TRBJ1-6; D possibly corresponds to TRBD1 (6 bases). The CDR3 runs 15 residues. Trimming removed 4 bases at V and 5 bases at J, with 13 bases between. Looked up from germline, CDR1 is SGHRS and CDR2 is YFSETQ. The CDR3 loop reads CASSTMDSNNSPLHF. In nucleotides, the CDR3 is TGCGCCAGCAGCACGATGGACAGCAATAATTCACCCCTCCACTTT.

V usage is TRBV18 and J usage is TRBJ1-4, with D unclear. Germline assignment: CDR1 KGHSH and CDR2 LQKENI. This CDR3 region has 13 residues. V gave up 3 bases and J gave up 2 bases, with 4 bases separating them. The CDR3 coding sequence is TGTGCCAGCTCACCGGGGACTAATGAAAAACTGTTTTTT. It specifies CASSPGTNEKLFF. Complete variable domain (other parts from reference TRBV18 and TRBJ1-4): NAGVMQNPRHLVRRRGQEARLRCSPMKGHSHVYWYRQLPEEGLKFMVYLQKENIIDESGMPKERFSAEFPKEGPSILRIQQVVRGDSAAYFCASSPGTNEKLFFGSGTQLSVL.

The DNA of the CDR3 is TGTGCCAGCAGAAGACAGAGGAACACTGAAGCTTTCTTT. Its protein product is CASRRQRNTEAFF. This sequence joins TRBV27 and TRBJ1-1; D may be TRBD1 (5 bases). Between the trimmed V and J ends, which lost 6 bases and 1 base, there was a span of 9 bases. CDR3 size: 13 residues. Germline loops: CDR1 MNHEY, CDR2 SMNVEV (reference sequence).